This T cell receptor (beta chain) stems from a study of blood T cells in healthy people across ages. Germline CDR1 reads SGHRS; CDR2 reads YFSETQ. V lost 4 bases, J lost 7 bases, and 6 bases stayed unmatched. CDR3 length: 13 residues. The extraction recovered at least 6 micrograms of total RNA per sample. Together with a sample-barcoded 5' primer, a J-beta primer mix was included in a second PCR lasting roughly 6 to 12 cycles. TCRdb passed the 5' RACE reads through MiXCR, listing each CDR3 protein once. This table holds about 1.8 million distinct CDR3 sequences, roughly 49% found once. Sequencing was carried out using blood. The V call is TRBV5-1, the J call TRBJ1-2, with TRBD1 matching 8 bases. The clonotype was recovered from a woman aged 40 to 55 in good health. CDR3 amino acids: CASSPKTGVGYTF. Written as DNA, the CDR3 is TGCGCCAGCAGCCCGAAGACAGGGGTTGGCTACACCTTC.